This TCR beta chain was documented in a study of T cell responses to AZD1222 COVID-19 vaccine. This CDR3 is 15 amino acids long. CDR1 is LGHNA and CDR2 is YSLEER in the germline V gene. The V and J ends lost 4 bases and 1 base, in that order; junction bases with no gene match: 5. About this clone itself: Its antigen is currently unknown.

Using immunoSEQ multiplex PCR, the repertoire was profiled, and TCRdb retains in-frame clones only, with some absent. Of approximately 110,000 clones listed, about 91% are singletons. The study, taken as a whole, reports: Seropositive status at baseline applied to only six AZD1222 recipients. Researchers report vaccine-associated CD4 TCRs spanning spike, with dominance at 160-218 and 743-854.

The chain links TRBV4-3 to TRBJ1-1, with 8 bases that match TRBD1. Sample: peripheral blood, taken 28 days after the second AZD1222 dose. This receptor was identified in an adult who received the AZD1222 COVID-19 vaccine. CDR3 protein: CASSRTDRANTEAFF. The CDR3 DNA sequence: TGCGCCAGCAGCCGAACGGACAGGGCGAACACTGAAGCTTTCTTT.